One sample yielded the 22 T cell receptor beta chains listed below, sequenced in a study of blood T cells in healthy people across ages. Together with a sample-barcoded 5' primer, a J-beta primer mix was included in a second PCR lasting 7 to 11 cycles. From the 5' RACE reads, TCRdb called clonotypes with MiXCR, one entry per CDR3 protein. This table has 550,000 to 750,000 distinct CDR3 sequences, roughly 20% appearing once. Material for sequencing was blood. These receptors were taken from a man in his sixties or seventies in good health.

The chain carries TRBV20-1 and TRBJ2-3; 8 nucleotides align to TRBD1. The CDR3 extends over 14 amino acids. Germline values: CDR1 DFQATT, CDR2 SNEGSKA (reference sequence). The V segment lost 3 bases and the J segment 4 bases; nucleotides outside the gene matches: 6. The CDR3 here is CSASRQGAADTQYF. CDR3 in DNA: TGCAGTGCTAGTCGGCAGGGGGCTGCAGATACGCAGTATTTT.

The chain joins TRBV2 to TRBJ2-5; 8 nucleotides align to TRBD1. The J call is in doubt because the DNA end fits TRBJ2-1 better. CDR1 is SNHLY and CDR2 is FYNNEI in the germline V gene. The CDR3 has 13 residues. CDR3 DNA: TGTGCCAGCAGACAGGGGGAAGAGAATGAGCAGTTCTTC. Residues: CASRQGEENEQFF.

The J gene is TRBJ1-2, the V gene TRBV5-5; weak D call: TRBD1 (5 bases). CDR1 SGHKS and CDR2 YYEKEE come from the germline V gene (reference sequence). V was cut by 4 bases and J by 7 bases, with 11 bases left in between. The CDR3 is made up of 12 amino acids. The CDR3 reads CASSQQRGGYTF. For the CDR3, the DNA is TGTGCCAGCAGCCAGCAGAGGGGTGGCTACACCTTC.

This clonotype has just a few counts. The V gene is TRBV27, the J gene TRBJ2-1, with 9 bases identical to TRBD2. This CDR3 region has 16 residues. Losses at the gene ends were 2 bases for V and 4 bases for J; bases not matched to a gene: 6. Germline V gives CDR1 MNHEY, CDR2 SMNVEV (reference sequence). CDR3 region: CASSLLSSGAYNEQFF. The CDR3 nucleotides are TGTGCCAGCAGTTTACTGTCTAGCGGGGCTTACAATGAGCAGTTCTTC.

This clonotype showed up just a few times. V and J are TRBV20-1 and TRBJ2-3, with D hard to call. CDR3 length: 14 amino acids. In germline, CDR1 is DFQATT, CDR2 SNEGSKA (reference sequence). The ends were cut back, 3 bases at V and 1 base at J, with 11 bases in the middle. CDR3: CSASRRSRTDTQYF. The CDR3 DNA is TGCAGTGCTAGTCGGCGGAGCCGCACAGATACGCAGTATTTT.

In the case of this clonotype: A much larger clone sits a single nucleotide away, making a read error possible. Likely a read error: the CDR3 ends without its conserved phenylalanine or tryptophan. This chain joins TRBV6-5 and TRBJ2-5; possibly TRBD1 for D (5 bases). Germline values: CDR1 MNHEY, CDR2 SVGAGI. CDR3 length equals 14 residues. Trimming left V 6 bases short and J 5 bases short, with 16 bases between. The CDR3 spells CASSRSRAGETQYS. CDR3 nucleotides: TGTGCCAGCAGCCGTAGCAGGGCTGGTGAGACCCAGTACTCC.

The V call is TRBV3-1, the J call TRBJ2-3; D call uncertain. The germline gives CDR1 LGHDT, CDR2 YNNKEL (reference sequence). V was clipped by 4 bases and J by 5 bases, with 10 bases between them. The CDR3 extends over 13 amino acids. The CDR3 region has the DNA TGTGCCAGCAGCCCTACACCTCGAGATACGCAGTATTTT. Amino acid sequence: CASSPTPRDTQYF.

The chain couples TRBV28 to TRBJ2-1; 9 nucleotides line up with TRBD2. CDR3 length: 16 residues. Germline assignment: CDR1 MDHEN and CDR2 SYDVKM. Losses at the gene ends were 3 bases for V and 11 bases for J; bases not matched to a gene: 14. The CDR3 nucleotides read TGTGCCAGCAGTTTTGGTTCCGGCGGGAGGGCCGTCAAGCAGTTCTTC. Translated, it gives CASSFGSGGRAVKQFF.

The J gene is TRBJ1-3, the V gene TRBV28; 7 bases agree with TRBD1. Germline V gives CDR1 MDHEN, CDR2 SYDVKM. The CDR3 totals 15 residues. V was clipped by 3 bases and J by 2 bases; unmatched bases: 4. The CDR3 here is CASSFGDRPGNTIYF. CDR3 nucleotides: TGTGCCAGCAGTTTCGGGGACAGACCTGGAAACACCATATATTTT.

This chain connects TRBV5-1 to TRBJ2-5; D remains ambiguous. V lost 3 bases and J lost 5, with 11 bases in between. The CDR3 contains 13 residues. Germline assignment: CDR1 SGHRS and CDR2 YFSETQ. In DNA form, the CDR3 reads TGCGCCAGCAGCTCGGACGGGTGGGAGACCCAGTACTTC. This encodes CASSSDGWETQYF.

This clonotype was seen a few times. The junction differs from germline at one of its ends, possibly a read error. The chain joins TRBV28 to TRBJ1-6; D is ambiguous. The CDR3 has 12 residues. Germline V gene lookup returns CDR1 MDHEN and CDR2 SYDVKM. The CDR3 sequence is CASREGNSPLHF. CDR3 in DNA: TGCGCCAGCAGAGAGGGAAATTCACCCCTCCACTTT.

About this clonotype: The junction differs from germline at one of its ends, possibly a read error. The rearrangement links TRBV29-1 to TRBJ2-1; 8 nucleotides agree with TRBD2. The CDR3 totals 15 residues. The germline V gene encodes CDR1 SQVTM and CDR2 ANQGSEA. CDR3 region: CGVEEMSGSRNEQFF. The DNA for the CDR3 is TGCGGCGTTGAAGAAATGAGCGGGAGCCGGAATGAGCAGTTCTTC.

The V and J genes are TRBV24-1 and TRBJ2-3, with TRBD2 matching 9 bases. Germline CDR1 reads KGHDR; CDR2 reads SFDVKD. V lost 4 bases, J lost 3 bases, and 7 bases stayed unmatched. This CDR3 has 16 residues. CDR3 bases: TGTGCCACCAGTGACACCGGGACTAGCATTACAGATACGCAGTATTTT. Its translation is CATSDTGTSITDTQYF.

The table lists this clonotype with a few counts. The chain couples TRBV6-5 to TRBJ1-5; D call uncertain. Germline values: CDR1 MNHEY, CDR2 SVGAGI. The CDR3 extends over 14 amino acids. Trimming shortened V by 0 bases and J by 4 bases, and 7 bases separated the two germline ends. CDR3 DNA sequence: TGTGCCAGCAGTTACTCGAGTGGTAATCAGCCCCAGCATTTT. As protein: CASSYSSGNQPQHF.

This clonotype was seen more than once but under ten times. The chain has TRBV20-1 and TRBJ2-7; maybe TRBD2 (5 bases). Germline V gene data show CDR1 as DFQATT and CDR2 as SNEGSKA (reference sequence). CDR3 length: 14 residues. The germline V and J ends were trimmed by 1 base and 0 bases, with 10 bases remaining between them. Here the CDR3 reads CSARGGKSSYEQYF. CDR3 nucleotides: TGCAGTGCTAGAGGAGGGAAGAGCTCCTACGAGCAGTACTTC.

The table lists this clonotype with many counts. The V call is TRBV18, the J call TRBJ2-1; 12 positions agree with TRBD2. V trimming: 3 bases; J trimming: 0 bases; junction bases outside the gene matches: 3. In germline, CDR1 is KGHSH, CDR2 LQKENI. This CDR3 comprises 17 residues. CDR3 in amino acids: CASSPKTSGGSYNEQFF. In DNA, the CDR3 is TGTGCCAGCTCACCGAAGACTAGCGGGGGCTCCTACAATGAGCAGTTCTTC.

This clonotype was counted a few times. The chain links TRBV18 to TRBJ1-4; weak D call: TRBD1 (5 bases). The germline CDR1 and CDR2 sequences are KGHSH and LQKENI. Trimming took 3 bases from V and 7 from J, leaving 9 bases between them. CDR3 size: 13 residues. The CDR3 nucleotides read TGTGCCAGCTCACCTGCAGGGCGTGAAAAACTGTTTTTT. Translation gives CASSPAGREKLFF.

This clonotype came up many times. This chain links TRBV27 with TRBJ2-7; TRBD1 or TRBD2 may be the D gene (5 bases each). The V gene's germline CDR1 is MNHEY and CDR2 SMNVEV (reference sequence). Trimming cost V 6 bases and J 3 bases, with 18 bases left between them. The length of the CDR3 is 15 residues. Here the CDR3 reads CASSLTGTGLYEQYF. The DNA of the CDR3 is TGTGCCAGCAGCCTCACAGGTACCGGACTCTACGAGCAGTACTTC.

A few counts support this clonotype. The V gene is TRBV6-5, the J gene TRBJ2-3, with TRBD2 matching 9 bases. CDR1 MNHEY and CDR2 SVGAGI come from the germline V gene. V shed 5 bases and J 6 bases; nucleotides not matched to a gene: 9. The CDR3 is 15 residues long. As DNA, the CDR3 is TGTGCCAGCAGTCCCCTAGCGGGATATTTTGATACGCAGTATTTT. Translated: CASSPLAGYFDTQYF.

This chain uses TRBV20-1 with TRBJ2-5; 10 bases line up with TRBD2. TRBJ2-7 matches the DNA end more closely, so the J call is doubtful. CDR3 length: 15 amino acids. In germline, CDR1 is DFQATT, CDR2 SNEGSKA (reference sequence). The CDR3 DNA reads as TGCAGTGCTAGGGATCCTAGCGGGAGTGCCTACGAGCAGTACTTC. Protein sequence: CSARDPSGSAYEQYF.

This clonotype was seen more than once but under ten times. This chain joins TRBV12-3 or TRBV12-4 and TRBJ2-2, with 10 bases aligning to TRBD1. V gave up 6 bases and J gave up 2 bases; unmatched junction bases: 3. The CDR3 contains 15 residues. CDR3 sequence: CASRGQGFNTGELFF. Here the CDR3 DNA reads TGTGCCAGCAGGGGACAGGGGTTTAACACCGGGGAGCTGTTTTTT.

The rearrangement uses TRBV5-1 and TRBJ2-3, with D uncertain. The V gene's germline CDR1 is SGHRS and CDR2 YFSETQ. V lost 6 bases and J lost 4, with 15 bases in between. This CDR3 has 14 amino acids. The CDR3: CASTPDGPPDTQYF. DNA of the CDR3: TGCGCCAGCACCCCCGATGGCCCACCAGATACGCAGTATTTT.